Listed here is a single T cell receptor beta chain. The antigen is unknown. The data derive from a study of CD8+ T cells in alopecia areata. Findings and caveats of the study: Many expanded lesional clones remained in scalp and blood on tofacitinib. Tofacitinib produced a significant decrease in scalp clonality and in expanded CD8+ clones among the top 100.

Treatment meaning: oral pan-JAK inhibitor, 5-10 mg twice daily. Using a FACSAria, the CD4+ and CD8+ T cells were sorted from the PBMCs. In each case, RNA was isolated and then reverse transcribed into cDNA as the sequencing template. The data were produced by immunoSEQ multiplex PCR, yet TCRdb's version contains in-frame clones alone and is incomplete. The table has some 98,000 clones, roughly 64% seen once. The TCR originated in a human donor with alopecia areata. The input for sequencing was CD8+ T cells sorted from blood, taken at week 4, from a patient treated with tofacitinib.

CDR3 DNA sequence: TGTGCCAGTGGTGGACAGAGTGCTAATCAGCCCCAGCATTTT. Protein product: CASGGQSANQPQHF. The rearrangement joins TRBV19 to TRBJ1-5; tentative D call: TRBD1 (6 bases). Germline assignment: CDR1 LNHDA and CDR2 SQIVND (reference sequence). Trimming took off 8 bases at V and 4 bases at J, with 15 bases between the two ends. This CDR3 contains 14 residues.